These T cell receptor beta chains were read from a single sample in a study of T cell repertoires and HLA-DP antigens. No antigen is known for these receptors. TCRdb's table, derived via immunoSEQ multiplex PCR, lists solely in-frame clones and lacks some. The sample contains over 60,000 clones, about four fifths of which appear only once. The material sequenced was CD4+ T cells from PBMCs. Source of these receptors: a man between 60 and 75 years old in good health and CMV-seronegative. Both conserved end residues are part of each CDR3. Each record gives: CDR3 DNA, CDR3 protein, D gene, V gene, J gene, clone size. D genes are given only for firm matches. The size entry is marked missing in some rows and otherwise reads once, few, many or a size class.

DNA: TGTGCCAGCAGCCGGACAGGAACCTATGGCTACACCTTC
CDR3: CASSRTGTYGYTF
D: TRBD1
V: TRBV7-2
J: TRBJ1-2
size: once

DNA: TGTGCCAGCAGCTCGGGCGGCGGAGCCAAAAAAGAGACCCAGTACTTC
CDR3: CASSSGGGAKKETQYF
D: -
V: TRBV5-4
J: TRBJ2-5
size: -

DNA: TGTGCCATCAGTGAGGGGCTAGCGGGCCGTCAAGAGACCCAGTACTTC
CDR3: CAISEGLAGRQETQYF
D: TRBD2
V: TRBV10-3
J: TRBJ2-5
size: -

DNA: TGTGCCAGCAGCTTTGGGGTCACCTCGGGACAGGGGTTTAGAGGGTACGAGCAGTACTTC
CDR3: CASSFGVTSGQGFRGYEQYF
D: TRBD1
V: TRBV5-8
J: TRBJ2-7
size: -

DNA: TGCGCCAGCAGCTTGAAGTGGGCGGGGGCGAGCTCCTACAATGAGCAGTTCTTC
CDR3: CASSLKWAGASSYNEQFF
D: -
V: TRBV5-1
J: TRBJ2-1
size: -

DNA: TGTGCTAGTGGTTTGCGTAGCGGGAGGGCCGATGAGCAGTTCTTC
CDR3: CASGLRSGRADEQFF
D: TRBD2
V: TRBV12-5
J: TRBJ2-1
size: -

DNA: TGTGCCAGCAGCCAGGAACCGACCGTCAGCGGGGGCTACACCTTC
CDR3: CASSQEPTVSGGYTF
D: -
V: TRBV4-2
J: TRBJ1-2
size: -

DNA: TGTGCCAGCAGTGGAGAGGGGGGAGCCTACGAGCAGTACTTC
CDR3: CASSGEGGAYEQYF
D: -
V: TRBV2
J: TRBJ2-7
size: -

DNA: TGCGCCAGCAGCTATGACAGTTATGGCTACACCTTC
CDR3: CASSYDSYGYTF
D: -
V: TRBV5-1
J: TRBJ1-2
size: -

DNA: TGTGCCAGCAGCGTAGCCCCGACAGGGTCTGGGGCCAACGTCCTGACTTTC
CDR3: CASSVAPTGSGANVLTF
D: TRBD1
V: TRBV9
J: TRBJ2-6
size: -

DNA: TGTGCCAGCAGCCCGGGGCCGGGACTAGGCCCCGGGGAGCTGTTTTTT
CDR3: CASSPGPGLGPGELFF
D: TRBD2
V: TRBV9
J: TRBJ2-2
size: -

DNA: TGTGCCAGCAACGAGGCAGCGGCTCAGAACACCGGGGAGCTGTTTTTT
CDR3: CASNEAAAQNTGELFF
D: -
V: TRBV9
J: TRBJ2-2
size: few

DNA: TGTGCCAGCAGCTTAGATACAGGCAGCCATCAGCCCCAGCATTTT
CDR3: CASSLDTGSHQPQHF
D: -
V: TRBV11-2
J: TRBJ1-5
size: -

DNA: TGTGCCAGCAGCTTAGATACACGTGGGGAGCAGTTCTTC
CDR3: CASSLDTRGEQFF
D: -
V: TRBV11-3
J: TRBJ2-1
size: -

DNA: TGTGCCAGCAGTTTGGATGGCACCTCTGGAAACACCATATATTTT
CDR3: CASSLDGTSGNTIYF
D: -
V: TRBV5-4
J: TRBJ1-3
size: few

DNA: TGTGCCTGGAGTGTACAAGGACAGGCCGAGACCCAGTACTTC
CDR3: CAWSVQGQAETQYF
D: TRBD1
V: TRBV30
J: TRBJ2-5
size: -

DNA: TGCGCCAGCAGCCCCGGGTTGGGACAGGCGAAGCTCTATGGCTACACCTTC
CDR3: CASSPGLGQAKLYGYTF
D: TRBD1
V: TRBV4-1
J: TRBJ1-2
size: once

DNA: TGTGCCAGCACTTTGACAGCCATGAACACTGAAGCTTTCTTT
CDR3: CASTLTAMNTEAFF
D: -
V: TRBV21-1
J: TRBJ1-1
size: -

DNA: TGTGCCAGCAGTGTGATCCCGGGACAGGGTGCGGGTTCACCCCTCCACTTT
CDR3: CASSVIPGQGAGSPLHF
D: TRBD1
V: TRBV6-1
J: TRBJ1-6
size: once

DNA: TGTGCCTGGAGTGTACGTCGGGGGGCGTGGGAGACCCAGTACTTC
CDR3: CAWSVRRGAWETQYF
D: -
V: TRBV30
J: TRBJ2-5
size: few

DNA: TGTGCCAGCAGCTTCGACCGACGCAATGAGCAGTTCTTC
CDR3: CASSFDRRNEQFF
D: -
V: TRBV11-3
J: TRBJ2-1
size: few

DNA: TGTGCCAGCACCCCCTCGGGAGGGTTGGCGGAGACCCAGTACTTC
CDR3: CASTPSGGLAETQYF
D: TRBD2
V: TRBV9
J: TRBJ2-5
size: -

DNA: TGTGCCAGCAGCCCGGCGGGGGTCTACAATGAGCAGTTCTTC
CDR3: CASSPAGVYNEQFF
D: TRBD2
V: TRBV7-9
J: TRBJ2-1
size: -

DNA: TGTGCCAGCAGCTCCGGACAGCCGAACACCGGGGAGCTGTTTTTT
CDR3: CASSSGQPNTGELFF
D: -
V: TRBV9
J: TRBJ2-2
size: -

DNA: TGTGCCAGCACTACGTTGGGGGGGGAGAATCAGCCCCAGCATTTT
CDR3: CASTTLGGENQPQHF
D: -
V: TRBV2
J: TRBJ1-5
size: many

DNA: TGTGCCACCCGGGACAGGTCTTCCTACAATGAGCAGTTCTTC
CDR3: CATRDRSSYNEQFF
D: TRBD1
V: TRBV6-5
J: TRBJ2-1
size: -

DNA: TGCGCCAGCAGCGAGAGAAGAGGGACAGCTGATTTC
CDR3: CASSERRGTADF
D: TRBD1
V: TRBV10-2
J: TRBJ1-2
size: -

DNA: TGTGCCAGCAGCCCGCGGACTAGCGGGAGGGAGACCCAGTACTTC
CDR3: CASSPRTSGRETQYF
D: TRBD2
V: TRBV11-1
J: TRBJ2-5
size: -

DNA: TGCGCCAGCAGCCAAGATGGGGGAATCGGCCATTCACCCCTCCACTTT
CDR3: CASSQDGGIGHSPLHF
D: -
V: TRBV4-1
J: TRBJ1-6
size: -

DNA: TGTGCCAGCACTCGGGGCTTGACTAATGAAAAACTGTTTTTT
CDR3: CASTRGLTNEKLFF
D: -
V: TRBV25-1
J: TRBJ1-4
size: -

DNA: TGTGCCAGTAGTATAGTTCGGGGCGACGGCTACACCTTC
CDR3: CASSIVRGDGYTF
D: -
V: TRBV19
J: TRBJ1-2
size: -

DNA: TGTGCCAGCAGCCGCCCTAGCGGGGGGTCGGAGACCCAGTACTTC
CDR3: CASSRPSGGSETQYF
D: TRBD2
V: TRBV5-4
J: TRBJ2-5
size: -

DNA: TGTGCCAGCACCTACTCCGCCTCTTCCTATGGCTACACCTTC
CDR3: CASTYSASSYGYTF
D: -
V: TRBV6-9
J: TRBJ1-2
size: -

DNA: TGTGCCAGCAGCCGGGCGGGAGGTATGACAGGGTATGGGAGCGGTGAAAAACTGTTTTTT
CDR3: CASSRAGGMTGYGSGEKLFF
D: TRBD1
V: TRBV5-8
J: TRBJ1-4
size: -

DNA: TGTGCCAGCTCACCACGGGAAGATACGCAGTATTTT
CDR3: CASSPREDTQYF
D: -
V: TRBV18
J: TRBJ2-3
size: once

DNA: TGTGCCAGCAGGACAGGGAACTCGGGTGGCTACACCTTC
CDR3: CASRTGNSGGYTF
D: TRBD1
V: TRBV6-1
J: TRBJ1-2
size: -

DNA: TGTGCCAGCAGCCCCTGGCGGGACCAAGAGACCCAGTACTTC
CDR3: CASSPWRDQETQYF
D: -
V: TRBV7-9
J: TRBJ2-5
size: -

DNA: TGTGCCAGCAGCTTGGTAGGGGGAGCTGGAAACACCATATATTTT
CDR3: CASSLVGGAGNTIYF
D: -
V: TRBV5-4
J: TRBJ1-3
size: -

DNA: TGTGCCAGCAGCCCAGAATACGTGGCCGGGTACTTC
CDR3: CASSPEYVAGYF
D: -
V: TRBV5-5
J: TRBJ2-7
size: medium-sized

DNA: TGCGCCAGCAGCTTGGGACAGGGGGCCACTAATGAAAAACTGTTTTTT
CDR3: CASSLGQGATNEKLFF
D: TRBD1
V: TRBV5-1
J: TRBJ1-4
size: -

DNA: TGTGCCGGACTAGCGGGGGGGAACACCGGGGAGCTGTTTTTT
CDR3: CAGLAGGNTGELFF
D: TRBD2
V: TRBV30
J: TRBJ2-2
size: -

DNA: TGCGCCAGCAGCCCCGGAGACAGCCGAGGCACAGATACGCAGTATTTT
CDR3: CASSPGDSRGTDTQYF
D: -
V: TRBV5-1
J: TRBJ2-3
size: -

DNA: TGTGCCAGCAGCAAGGAGGGTCCCCGAGGCTACACCTTC
CDR3: CASSKEGPRGYTF
D: -
V: TRBV21-1
J: TRBJ1-2
size: -

DNA: TGTGCCAGCAGCGTAGGTCGGGGGGCGCGTTCTGAAGCTTTCTTT
CDR3: CASSVGRGARSEAFF
D: -
V: TRBV9
J: TRBJ1-1
size: -

DNA: TGTGCCAGCAGCCCCCGAATTGAGCAGAGGATCGGCGAGCAGTACTTC
CDR3: CASSPRIEQRIGEQYF
D: -
V: TRBV9
J: TRBJ2-7
size: -

DNA: TGTGCCAGCAGTGCTTTTGGAGCTAATGAAAAACTGTTTTTT
CDR3: CASSAFGANEKLFF
D: -
V: TRBV2
J: TRBJ1-4
size: few

DNA: TGTGCCAGAAGCCCGGGACAGACTAACTATGGCTACACCTTC
CDR3: CARSPGQTNYGYTF
D: -
V: TRBV7-5
J: TRBJ1-2
size: -

DNA: TGTGCCACCAGCAGAGGGAAGAACAATGAGCAGTTCTTC
CDR3: CATSRGKNNEQFF
D: -
V: TRBV15
J: TRBJ2-1
size: -

DNA: TGCGCCAGCAGCCAGGAGTGGGACAGGGGGTATAGCAATCAGCCCCAGCATTTT
CDR3: CASSQEWDRGYSNQPQHF
D: TRBD1
V: TRBV4-3
J: TRBJ1-5
size: -

DNA: TGTGCCAGCAGCTTAACTAGTTCTGGGGCCAACGTCCTGACTTTC
CDR3: CASSLTSSGANVLTF
D: -
V: TRBV5-8
J: TRBJ2-6
size: -

DNA: TGTGCCAGCTCAGGAGGGAGTGGGACAGGGTCTCACGAGCAGTACTTC
CDR3: CASSGGSGTGSHEQYF
D: TRBD1
V: TRBV18
J: TRBJ2-7
size: few

DNA: TGTGCCAGCAGCTTCTCCCTAGGGACCCAGTACTTC
CDR3: CASSFSLGTQYF
D: -
V: TRBV11-3
J: TRBJ2-5
size: -

DNA: TGTGCCAGCAGCGGACAGGGGCCGGGCACTGAAGCTTTCTTT
CDR3: CASSGQGPGTEAFF
D: TRBD1
V: TRBV7-2
J: TRBJ1-1
size: -

DNA: TGTGCCAGCTCGGGACAGAGGGCTTGGAAAGATACGCAGTATTTT
CDR3: CASSGQRAWKDTQYF
D: TRBD1
V: TRBV2
J: TRBJ2-3
size: -

DNA: TGTGCCAGCAGTTTAGACCTTTTGAGCTCCTATAATTCACCCCTCCACTTT
CDR3: CASSLDLLSSYNSPLHF
D: -
V: TRBV27
J: TRBJ1-6
size: -